This T cell receptor (beta chain) appears in the sequencing data of a study of blood T cell repertoires in COVID-19. This table comes from immunoSEQ multiplex PCR, and its TCRdb copy is limited to in-frame clones, with some not included. This table holds 250,000 to 300,000 clones, approximately 86% found once. From germline, CDR1 is MGHRA and CDR2 YSYEKL. This CDR3 has 15 residues. V was pared by 6 bases and J by 2 bases, with 17 bases between. The TCR comes from a woman aged 70 to 79 with COVID-19, enrolled during active disease. This chain links TRBV4-1 with TRBJ2-7; D gene uncertain. The material sequenced was peripheral blood. The CDR3 loop reads CASSLHRVGAYEQYF. CDR3 nucleotides: TGCGCCAGCAGTCTTCATAGAGTCGGTGCCTACGAGCAGTACTTC.